What follows describes a single T cell receptor beta chain. This specimen comes from a study of blood T cell repertoires in COVID-19. Study context: The study drew acute and convalescent COVID-19 samples from the United States, Italy and Spain. The analysed material was cDNA or gDNA that came from T cells, B-cell-depleted T cells, or PBMCs.

Methods used by the authors: For nucleated cells, counts were estimated from reference gene primer amplification. Sequencing used immunoSEQ multiplex PCR; TCRdb keeps in-frame clones, though not all of them. The V and J calls and clone size were taken over from that table, and D and trimming were inferred from the DNA. Altogether 300,000 to 350,000 clones are present, around 91% being singletons, with the ten largest covering roughly 3.3%. In germline, CDR1 is LGHDT, CDR2 YNNKEL (reference sequence). This CDR3 comprises 13 residues. The V gene lost 3 bases and the J gene lost 3 bases, with 8 bases spanning the gap.

J is TRBJ2-5 and V is TRBV3-1 (or the pseudogene TRBV3-2); D gene unclear. Sequencing was carried out using peripheral blood. This receptor was taken from a woman younger than 30 who had recovered from COVID-19. The CDR3 loop is CASSHTNKETQYF. CDR3 nucleotides: TGTGCCAGCAGCCACACAAATAAAGAGACCCAGTACTTC.